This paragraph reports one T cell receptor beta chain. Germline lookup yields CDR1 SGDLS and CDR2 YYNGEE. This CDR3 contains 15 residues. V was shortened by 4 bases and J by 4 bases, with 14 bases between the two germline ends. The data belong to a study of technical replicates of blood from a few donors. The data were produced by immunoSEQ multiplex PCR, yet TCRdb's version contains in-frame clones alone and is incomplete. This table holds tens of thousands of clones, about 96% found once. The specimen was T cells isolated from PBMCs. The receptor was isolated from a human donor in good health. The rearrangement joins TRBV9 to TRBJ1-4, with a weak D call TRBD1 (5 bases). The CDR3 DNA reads TGTGCCAGCAGCCTCCGGGGGGGGATTAATGAAAAACTGTTTTTT. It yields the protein CASSLRGGINEKLFF.